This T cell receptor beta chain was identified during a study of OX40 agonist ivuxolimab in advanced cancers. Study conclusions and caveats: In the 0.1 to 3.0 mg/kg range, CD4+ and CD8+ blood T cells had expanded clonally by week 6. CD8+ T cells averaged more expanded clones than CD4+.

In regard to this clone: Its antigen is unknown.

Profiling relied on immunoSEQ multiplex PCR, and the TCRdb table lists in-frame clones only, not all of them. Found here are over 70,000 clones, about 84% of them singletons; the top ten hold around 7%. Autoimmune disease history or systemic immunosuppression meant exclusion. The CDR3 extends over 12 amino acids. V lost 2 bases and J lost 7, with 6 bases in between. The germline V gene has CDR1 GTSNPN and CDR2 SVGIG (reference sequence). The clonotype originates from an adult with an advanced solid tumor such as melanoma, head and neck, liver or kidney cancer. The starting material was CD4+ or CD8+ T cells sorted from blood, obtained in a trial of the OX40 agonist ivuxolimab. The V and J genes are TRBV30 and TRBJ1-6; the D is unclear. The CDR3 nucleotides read TGTGCCTGGAGTCGGATGAATTCACCCCTCCACTTT. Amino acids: CAWSRMNSPLHF.